This T cell receptor (beta chain) was identified during a study of shared clonotypes between healthy human individuals (TCRdb year 2020). Notes on the research overall: Two women and a few men aged 18 to 49 years were included in the cohort. Between about 0.94 and 8.9 billion PBMCs per donor were obtained by leukapheresis. Per donor, three plates each were used for CD4 naive and CD4 memory, two for CD8 naive, and one for CD8 memory. Blood TCR repertoires of five healthy adults were deeply sequenced to estimate repertoire size and the extent of clonotype sharing between individuals. Different laboratories and diverse techniques were used to prepare libraries and sequence TCR repertoires, to increase sequencing depth and limit assay-specific biases. Here is what the overall study found, with its caveats: Sampling was restricted to blood, and TCR repertoires in tissues likely differ from the TCR repertoires found in blood. The genetic and exposure-history diversity represented was limited by the small number of donors. Larger estimated clonotype richness was generally found for naive subsets than for memory subsets. Across a few donors, approximately 5% of naive CD4, 3% to 3.5% of naive CD8, 2% to 2.5% of memory CD4, and 0.4% of memory CD8 clonotypes were shared. Clonotypes shared by all four sorted-subset donors showed higher generation probabilities than non-shared clonotypes. Pairwise subsampling indicated that sequencing depth was expected to affect the degree of clonotype sharing among donors. Incomplete sequencing was indicated by rarefaction of sorted-subset datasets, despite the large sequencing depth.

Points on this clone: Its specific antigen is unknown. Per-base qualities were not stored, and no clone one base away is much larger.

The CDR3 spans 17 residues, from the cysteine through the phenylalanine. Only the CDR3 portion is preserved as DNA: 51 bases, with reading frame beginning at the first base. Germline trimming: 0 bases from V, 0 bases from J; junction bases outside gene matches: 7. The germline V gene (reference sequence) provides CDR1 LNHDA and CDR2 SQIVND. The donors were healthy, HIV-negative adults who had no recently reported acute infections or vaccinations. Every donor was a Caucasian adult residing in Nashville, Tennessee, USA. CD4+ T cells were enriched through magnetic negative selection, after which naive cells were positively selected on CD45RA and the remaining negative fraction served as the memory subset. Blood was collected by leukapheresis, and PBMCs were isolated by Ficoll-Histopaque density gradient centrifugation and then cryopreserved in liquid nitrogen vapor phase. Analytical flow cytometry was used to check the purity and quantity of each magnetically sorted T cell population. Genomic DNA was isolated from every sorted fraction and measured by UV absorbance on a Nanodrop 2000c.

Using the deep immunoSEQ assay, TCR CDR3 regions were amplified from genomic DNA by multiplex PCR. For each cell subset, the extracted genomic DNA was distributed evenly across all wells of several immunoSEQ 96-well plates, and each plate served as one replicate. Each replicate PCR for sorted subsets received about 210 ng genomic DNA, equal to tens of thousands of T cell genomes. Purified libraries were measured with a Qubit 3.0 fluorometer, size-checked on a Bioanalyzer 2100, and measured again with the KAPA Library Quantification kit. Every immunoSEQ 96-well plate was sequenced on a dedicated single-read 150-cycle Illumina NextSeq 550 flow cell. In the authors' own workflow: Because the immunoSEQ output held only junctional sequences and lacked quality scores, the filtering could not match the filtering applied to full-length reads. Sequences were annotated with PyIR, a Python wrapper for IgBLAST v1.9, and V/J genes and CDR3 were assigned using IMGT germline references. Any read was removed if the V/J assignment was weak (E-value above 1e-6), the CDR3 was missing, or the read contained stop codons, out-of-frame junctions, or ambiguous translated residues. V3J clonotypes were defined as sequences sharing the same inferred V gene, J gene, and CDR3 amino acid sequence. Percentage overlap between repertoires was calculated by dividing the number of shared unique clonotypes by the size of the smaller repertoire. RTK rarefaction, the Chao1 estimator, and Recon v2.1 estimates of unobserved clonotypes were used to assess repertoire richness. Generation probabilities were computed with OLGA for all TCRbeta clonotypes obtained by the gDNA method from four donors. TCRdb stores this immuneACCESS table with in-frame sequences only. Part of the clones is absent; in the studies checked, under half of the shortfall reflects unresolved V genes, and no reason is known for the rest. The DNA was the basis for D and trimming; V, J and clone size are from that table. This sample lists some 2,000,000 clones; nearly 97% were detected once. Around 0.13% of the sample comes from the top ten.

This TCR came from a young man in good health. The chain uses TRBV19 and TRBJ1-1, and TRBD1 matches 7 of the central bases. The specimen was naive CD4+ T cells sorted from blood. Sample cell subset or site, as interpreted from the label and publication: CD45RA+ positively selected. The DNA sequence is TGTGCCAGTAGTATAGACCTCAGGGGGGCAATGAACACTGAAGCTTTCTTT. Protein translation: CASSIDLRGAMNTEAFF.